These 4 T cell receptor beta chains came from one sample sequenced in a study of early T cells in non-severe SARS-CoV-2 infection. Using its own MiXCR run on the 5' RACE reads, TCRdb lists one record per CDR3 protein. The sample includes around 53,000 distinct CDR3 sequences, roughly 7.7% of them seen just once. Sequenced: whole blood. The receptors stem from an adult who was a healthcare worker with PCR-confirmed SARS-CoV-2 infection or an uninfected control (not recorded which).

This clonotype was observed at least ten times. The chain uses TRBV27 and TRBJ2-7; D is perhaps TRBD2 (6 bases). Trimming shortened V by 0 bases and J by 2 bases, and 11 bases separated the two germline ends. CDR3 size: 15 residues. Per germline, CDR1 MNHEY and CDR2 SMNVEV (reference sequence). For the CDR3, the DNA is TGTGCCAGCAGTTTATCCGGGAGAGGGGCCTACGAGCAGTACTTC. Protein product: CASSLSGRGAYEQYF.

The chain has TRBV6-1 and TRBJ1-2; possible D gene TRBD1, 6 bases. CDR1 is MNHNS and CDR2 is SASEGT in the germline V gene. The length of the CDR3 is 15 residues. V lost 7 bases to trimming and J lost 0 bases, with 15 bases between them. The CDR3 nucleotides read TGTGCCAGCATTACGGGACACCCCTCTAACTATGGCTACACCTTC. Translating gives CASITGHPSNYGYTF.

Notes on this clonotype: Likely a read error: the CDR3 ends without its conserved phenylalanine or tryptophan. Because the CDR3's place on the DNA is in doubt, the DNA is left out and the CDR3 is given as listed by TCRdb. J is TRBJ2-7 and V is TRBV20-1; the listed D gene, TRBD1, was not tested against the DNA. Germline CDR1 DFQATT, CDR2 SNEGSKA (reference sequence). The CDR3 adds up to 10 amino acids, both ends counted. The CDR3 sequence: CSAQPTGGLL.

This clonotype came up many times. This rearrangement joins TRBV10-3 to TRBJ1-4; tentative D call: TRBD1 (6 bases). The CDR3 spans 16 residues. The ends were cut back, 0 bases at V and 5 bases at J, with 13 bases in the middle. In germline, CDR1 is ENHRY, CDR2 SYGVKD. The CDR3 sequence is CAISESPGGANEKLFF. CDR3 bases: TGTGCCATCAGTGAGTCGCCTGGGGGGGCCAATGAAAAACTGTTTTTT.